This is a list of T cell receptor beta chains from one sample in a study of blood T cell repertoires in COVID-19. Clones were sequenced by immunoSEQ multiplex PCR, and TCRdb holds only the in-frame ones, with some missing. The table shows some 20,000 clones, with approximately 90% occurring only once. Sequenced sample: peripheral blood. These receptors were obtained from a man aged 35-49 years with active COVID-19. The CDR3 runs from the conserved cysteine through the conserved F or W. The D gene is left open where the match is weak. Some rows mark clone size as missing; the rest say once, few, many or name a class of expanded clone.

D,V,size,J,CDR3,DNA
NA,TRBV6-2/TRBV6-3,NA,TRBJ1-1,CASSSGVYTEAFF,TGTGCCAGCAGTTCGGGGGTTTACACTGAAGCTTTCTTT
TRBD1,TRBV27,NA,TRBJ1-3,CASSFTGVGNTIYF,TGTGCCAGCAGTTTCACAGGGGTTGGAAACACCATATATTTT
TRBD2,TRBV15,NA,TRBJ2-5,CATSRGTGTKGETQYF,TGTGCCACCAGCAGAGGAACCGGGACTAAGGGAGAGACCCAGTACTTC
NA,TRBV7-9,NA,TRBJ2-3,CASSLDRLSTDTQYF,TGTGCCAGCAGCCTGGACAGACTAAGCACAGATACGCAGTATTTT
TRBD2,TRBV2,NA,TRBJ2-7,CASRPGLAGYEQYF,TGTGCCAGCAGACCGGGACTAGCGGGCTACGAGCAGTACTTC
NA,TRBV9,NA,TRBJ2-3,CASSVGGPSTDTQYF,TGTGCCAGCAGCGTTGGCGGCCCGAGCACAGATACGCAGTATTTT
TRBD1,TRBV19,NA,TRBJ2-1,CASSIDRAVVNEQFF,TGTGCCAGTAGTATCGACAGGGCGGTAGTTAATGAGCAGTTCTTC
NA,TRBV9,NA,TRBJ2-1,CASSVGGSGSYNEQFF,TGTGCCAGCAGCGTAGGGGGTAGCGGCTCCTACAATGAGCAGTTCTTC
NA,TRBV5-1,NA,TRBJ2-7,CASSLQMTLAGYNEQYF,TGCGCCAGCAGCTTGCAAATGACCCTCGCAGGGTACAACGAGCAGTACTTC
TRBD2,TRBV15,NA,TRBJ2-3,CATSRDLGGLATDTQYF,TGTGCCACCAGCAGAGATTTGGGCGGACTAGCGACAGATACGCAGTATTTT
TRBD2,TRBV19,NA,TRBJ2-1,CASSKTPLAGVHNEQFF,TGTGCCAGTAGTAAGACCCCCCTAGCGGGAGTTCACAATGAGCAGTTCTTC
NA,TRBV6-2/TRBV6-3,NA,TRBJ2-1,CASSYSMTTYNEQFF,TGTGCCAGCAGTTACTCGATGACTACCTACAATGAGCAGTTCTTC
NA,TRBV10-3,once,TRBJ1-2,CAIQSQGLRYGYTF,TGTGCCATCCAGTCACAGGGTCTAAGATATGGCTACACCTTC
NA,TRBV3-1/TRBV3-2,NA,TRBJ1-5,CASSPVAVAQHF,TGTGCCAGCAGCCCCGTTGCGGTGGCCCAGCATTTT
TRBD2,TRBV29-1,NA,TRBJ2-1,CSVEGLAGWDYNEQFF,TGCAGCGTTGAAGGCCTAGCGGGATGGGATTACAATGAGCAGTTCTTC
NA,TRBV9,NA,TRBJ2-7,CASSVDGAGVYEQYF,TGTGCCAGCAGCGTAGACGGGGCAGGGGTCTACGAGCAGTACTTC
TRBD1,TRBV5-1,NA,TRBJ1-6,CASSIGQGSPLHF,TGCGCCAGCAGCATCGGACAGGGTTCACCCCTCCACTTT
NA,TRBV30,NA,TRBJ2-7,CAWSVAQVEQYF,TGTGCCTGGAGTGTAGCCCAGGTCGAGCAGTACTTC
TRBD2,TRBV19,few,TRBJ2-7,CASSISGRAQDEQYF,TGTGCCAGTAGTATTAGCGGGAGGGCTCAAGACGAGCAGTACTTC
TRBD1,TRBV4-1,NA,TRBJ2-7,CASSQQQGAEYEQYF,TGCGCCAGCAGCCAACAACAGGGGGCTGAGTACGAGCAGTACTTC
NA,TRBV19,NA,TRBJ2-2,CASDRTATNTGELFF,TGTGCCAGCGATCGGACAGCGACGAACACCGGGGAGCTGTTTTTT
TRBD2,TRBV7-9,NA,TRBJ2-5,CASSPLLGTSEETQYF,TGTGCCAGCAGCCCACTACTAGGGACTAGCGAAGAGACCCAGTACTTC
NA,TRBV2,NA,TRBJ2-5,CASPPYQETQYF,TGTGCCAGCCCTCCCTATCAAGAGACCCAGTACTTC
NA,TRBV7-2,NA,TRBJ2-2,CASSLSLGRIGELFF,TGTGCCAGCAGCCTCTCATTGGGGCGGATCGGGGAGCTGTTTTTT
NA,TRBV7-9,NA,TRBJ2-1,CASSSTGAGYNEQFF,TGTGCCAGCAGCTCGACGGGAGCCGGTTACAATGAGCAGTTCTTC
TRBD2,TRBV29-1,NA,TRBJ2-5,CSVEAPGLRETQYF,TGCAGCGTTGAAGCACCGGGACTAAGAGAGACCCAGTACTTC
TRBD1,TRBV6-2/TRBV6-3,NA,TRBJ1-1,CASSYLGQGGTEAFF,TGTGCCAGCAGTTACTTGGGACAGGGCGGCACTGAAGCTTTCTTT
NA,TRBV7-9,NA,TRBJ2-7,CASSFRGAHEQYF,TGTGCCAGCAGCTTCCGGGGGGCCCACGAGCAGTACTTC
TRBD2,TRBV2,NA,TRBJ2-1,CASSEVLAGVHEQFF,TGTGCCAGCAGTGAAGTCCTAGCGGGAGTACATGAGCAGTTCTTC
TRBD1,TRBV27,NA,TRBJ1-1,CASSNDRGRPEAFF,TGTGCCAGCAGTAACGACAGGGGGCGTCCTGAAGCTTTCTTT
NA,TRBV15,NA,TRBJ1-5,CATSRDGGNQPQHF,TGTGCCACCAGCAGAGACGGGGGGAATCAGCCCCAGCATTTT
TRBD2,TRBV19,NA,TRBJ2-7,CASSNREAYPSYEQYF,TGTGCCAGTAGTAACCGGGAGGCCTATCCTTCCTACGAGCAGTACTTC
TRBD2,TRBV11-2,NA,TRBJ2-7,CASSLGGGIYEQYF,TGTGCCAGCAGCTTAGGGGGAGGGATCTACGAGCAGTACTTC
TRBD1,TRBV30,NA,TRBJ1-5,CAWSSTGRQPQHF,TGTGCCTGGAGCTCGACAGGGCGTCAGCCCCAGCATTTT
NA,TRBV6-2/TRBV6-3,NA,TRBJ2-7,CASSYLTTYEQYF,TGTGCCAGCAGTTACCTCACGACTTACGAGCAGTACTTC
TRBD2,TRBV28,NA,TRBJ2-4,CASSGRLAGIGYIQYF,TGTGCCAGCAGTGGGAGACTAGCGGGAATTGGGTACATTCAGTACTTC
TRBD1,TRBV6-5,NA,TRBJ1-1,CASSWDRALNTEAFF,TGTGCCAGCAGTTGGGACAGGGCTTTGAACACTGAAGCTTTCTTT
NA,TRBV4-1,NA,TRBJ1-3,CASSQDGVGGSGNTIYF,TGCGCCAGCAGCCAAGATGGGGTGGGGGGTTCTGGAAACACCATATATTTT
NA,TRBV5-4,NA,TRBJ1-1,CASSWKGDTEAFF,TGTGCCAGCAGCTGGAAGGGAGACACTGAAGCTTTCTTT
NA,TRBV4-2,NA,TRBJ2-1,CASSQLQLGMMVNEQFF,TGTGCCAGCAGCCAACTGCAACTAGGAATGATGGTTAATGAGCAGTTCTTC
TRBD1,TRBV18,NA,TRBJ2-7,CASSPRTGGLVEQYF,TGTGCCAGCTCACCACGGACAGGGGGCTTAGTCGAGCAGTACTTC
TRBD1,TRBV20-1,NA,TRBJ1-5,CSASTGDQPQHF,TGCAGTGCTAGTACAGGGGATCAGCCCCAGCATTTT
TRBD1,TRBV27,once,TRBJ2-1,CASSLQQGYSNEQFF,TGTGCCAGCAGTTTACAACAGGGGTACAGCAATGAGCAGTTCTTC
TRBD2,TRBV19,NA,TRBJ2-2,CASSISRGGRFSGELFF,TGTGCCAGTAGTATCTCCCGGGGCGGGAGGTTTTCCGGGGAGCTGTTTTTT
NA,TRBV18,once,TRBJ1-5,CASSPLEGVEPQHF,TGTGCCAGCTCACCTCTGGAAGGGGTAGAGCCCCAGCATTTT
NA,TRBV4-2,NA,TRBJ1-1,CASSHDSTGGAFF,TGTGCCAGCAGCCACGATTCTACGGGGGGAGCTTTCTTT
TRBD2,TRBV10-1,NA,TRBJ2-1,CASSDSGVSGRTYNEQFF,TGCGCCAGCAGTGATTCCGGAGTGAGCGGGAGAACCTACAATGAGCAGTTCTTC
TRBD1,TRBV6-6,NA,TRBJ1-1,CASRETGAEAFF,TGTGCCAGCAGAGAGACAGGGGCTGAAGCTTTCTTT
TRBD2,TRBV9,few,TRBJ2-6,CASSVLAGVSGANVLTF,TGTGCCAGCAGCGTTCTAGCGGGAGTCTCTGGGGCCAACGTCCTGACTTTC
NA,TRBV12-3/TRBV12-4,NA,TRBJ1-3,CAGSKTRNTIYF,TGTGCCGGCAGTAAGACAAGAAACACCATATATTTT
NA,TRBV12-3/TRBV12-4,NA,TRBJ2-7,CASSFRGYSEQYF,TGTGCCAGCTCATTCAGGGGCTATAGCGAGCAGTACTTC